This TCR beta chain was recorded in a study of OX40 agonist ivuxolimab in advanced cancers. Overall study: Treatment received earlier with anti-PD-1, anti-PD-L1 or anti-CTLA-4 agents was allowed, and approximately 40% had some.

Here immunoSEQ multiplex PCR was the method, and the copy in TCRdb shows in-frame clones only, minus some. This sample yields over 85,000 clones, of which under 90% are seen a single time; roughly 1.1% belongs to the top ten. CDR1 and CDR2 from the germline V gene are LGHNA and YNFKEQ. Trimming stripped 5 bases from V and 4 bases from J, with 12 bases between. The CDR3 is made up of 14 amino acids. The sequence came from an adult with an advanced solid tumor such as melanoma, head and neck, liver or kidney cancer. The sample here was CD4+ or CD8+ T cells sorted from blood, taken in a trial of the OX40 agonist ivuxolimab. The chain combines TRBV4-2 with TRBJ1-3; no clear D. DNA for the CDR3: TGTGCCAGCAGCAAACAAAGCCACGGAAACACCATATATTTT. Translating it yields CASSKQSHGNTIYF.